These 29 T cell receptor beta chains were sequenced from one sample in a study of T cell responses to AZD1222 COVID-19 vaccine. Method: immunoSEQ multiplex PCR; TCRdb's copy keeps in-frame clones and lacks some. The data contain 95,000 to 150,000 clones, approximately 89% of them singletons. The input for sequencing was peripheral blood, taken on day 0 of AZD1222 vaccination. These receptors all come from an adult in good health.

The genes are TRBV28 and TRBJ2-7; D is possibly TRBD1 (7 bases). Trimming stripped 3 bases from V and 5 bases from J, with 14 bases between. This CDR3 comprises 14 residues. From germline, CDR1 is MDHEN and CDR2 SYDVKM. CDR3 DNA: TGTGCCAGCAGTTTTAGGGGGCGCGGGGACGAGCAGTACTTC. Translated, it gives CASSFRGRGDEQYF. Combining the CDR3 with reference TRBV28 and TRBJ2-7 gives the whole variable domain DVKVTQSSRYLVKRTGEKVFLECVQDMDHENMFWYRQDPGLGLRLIYFSYDVKMKEKGDIPEGYSVSREKKERFSLILESASTNQTSMYLCASSFRGRGDEQYFGPGTRLTVT.

The gene calls are TRBV20-1 and TRBJ1-1; unclear D gene. The CDR3 has 14 amino acids. Germline V gene data show CDR1 as DFQATT and CDR2 as SNEGSKA (reference sequence). V was trimmed by 3 bases and J by 1 base, leaving 12 bases between them. For the CDR3, the DNA is TGCAGTGCTAGTAGATCGATGGCGAACACTGAAGCTTTCTTT. It codes for CSASRSMANTEAFF.

The chain is built from TRBV5-1 and TRBJ2-7; 9 nucleotides align to TRBD1. The CDR3 sequence is 14 residues long. V lost 5 bases, J lost 4 bases, and 7 bases stayed unmatched. Germline CDR1 reads SGHRS; CDR2 reads YFSETQ. This CDR3 is CASRPGTGPYEQYF. CDR3 nucleotides: TGCGCCAGCAGACCCGGGACAGGGCCTTACGAGCAGTACTTC.

The V gene is TRBV11-3, the J gene TRBJ2-7; D unclear. Germline-derived CDR1 and CDR2 are SGHNT and YENEEA. The germline V and J ends were trimmed by 1 base and 0 bases, with 7 bases remaining between them. The CDR3 runs 14 residues. CDR3 in amino acids: CASSLALSSYEQYF. CDR3 sequence (DNA): TGTGCCAGCAGCTTAGCGCTAAGCTCCTACGAGCAGTACTTC.

The chain carries TRBV19 and TRBJ2-1; TRBD1 matches at 10 bases. Germline CDR1 and CDR2: LNHDA and SQIVND (reference sequence). V gave up 9 bases and J gave up 6 bases; unmatched junction bases: 8. CDR3 length: 14 residues. The CDR3 DNA reads as TGTGCCAGCACGGACAGGGGGTTTGGCAATGAGCAGTTCTTC. Residues: CASTDRGFGNEQFF. Drawing the rest from reference TRBV19 and TRBJ2-1, the complete variable domain is DGGITQSPKYLFRKEGQNVTLSCEQNLNHDAMYWYRQDPGQGLRLIYYSQIVNDFQKGDIAEGYSVSREKKESFPLTVTSAQKNPTAFYLCASTDRGFGNEQFFGPGTRLTVL.

The V call is TRBV11-2, the J call TRBJ1-2; TRBD1 might be the D (5 bases). The germline gives CDR1 SGHAT, CDR2 FQNNGV. This CDR3 has 12 amino acids. The V gene lost 5 bases and the J gene lost 4 bases, with 8 bases spanning the gap. The CDR3 nucleotides read TGTGCCAGCAGCAAGGGGACCTATGGCTACACCTTC. This gives the protein CASSKGTYGYTF. The variable domain in full, completed from reference TRBV11-2 and TRBJ1-2, reads EAGVAQSPRYKIIEKRQSVAFWCNPISGHATLYWYQQILGQGPKLLIQFQNNGVVDDSQLPKDRFSAERLKGVDSTLKIQPAKLEDSAVYLCASSKGTYGYTFGSGTRLTVV.

V is TRBV4-2 and J is TRBJ1-4; D ambiguous. CDR3 length: 15 residues. The germline gives CDR1 LGHNA, CDR2 YNFKEQ. Deletions cut 1 base from V and 1 base from J, with 7 bases between. CDR3 protein: CASSQGVLTNEKLFF. CDR3 bases: TGTGCCAGCAGCCAAGGAGTGTTAACTAATGAAAAACTGTTTTTT.

This chain connects TRBV6-5 to TRBJ2-2; TRBD2 agrees at 7 bases. Per germline, CDR1 MNHEY and CDR2 SVGAGI. The junction had 11 bases not matched to a gene; V was cut back by 8 bases and J by 5 bases. The CDR3 extends over 15 amino acids. CDR3 DNA: TGTGCCAGCCGGAGAGCTAGCGGAAAAACCGGGGAGCTGTTTTTT. Encoded protein: CASRRASGKTGELFF.

The chain couples TRBV28 to TRBJ1-2, with D perhaps matching TRBD1 (5 bases). Per germline, CDR1 MDHEN and CDR2 SYDVKM. Trimming removed 5 bases from V and 8 bases from J, with 12 bases in between. This CDR3 spans 12 amino acids. The CDR3 bases are TGTGCCAGCAGTGCAGGGTCGAAGGGCTACACCTTC. It is translated as CASSAGSKGYTF.

The chain is built from TRBV9 and TRBJ2-7, with D possibly being TRBD1 (5 bases). Trimming cost V 3 bases and J 6 bases, with 19 bases left between them. The CDR3 is 15 amino acids. Germline V gene lookup returns CDR1 SGDLS and CDR2 YYNGEE. The CDR3 DNA follows: TGTGCCAGCAGCGCCTTTGACAGATATCGTCTCGAGCAGTACTTC. This sequence encodes CASSAFDRYRLEQYF.

The rearrangement uses TRBV18 and TRBJ1-2; TRBD1 matches at 7 bases. This CDR3 spans 17 amino acids. The V gene end was trimmed by 2 bases and the J gene end by 0 bases; junction bases not matched to a gene: 9. Germline V gives CDR1 KGHSH, CDR2 LQKENI. This CDR3 is CASSPIPTGPSNYGYTF. The CDR3 coding sequence is TGTGCCAGCTCACCAATACCGACAGGGCCTTCTAACTATGGCTACACCTTC.

The V call is TRBV5-1, the J call TRBJ2-1; 7 positions agree with TRBD2. Trimming took 0 bases from V and 4 from J; bases not matched to a gene: 7. Germline assignment: CDR1 SGHRS and CDR2 YFSETQ. This CDR3 has 16 amino acids. CDR3 sequence: CASSLGAGVLYNEQFF. The CDR3 nucleotides are TGCGCCAGCAGCTTGGGGGCGGGAGTTCTATACAATGAGCAGTTCTTC.

This chain connects TRBV6-2 or TRBV6-3 to TRBJ2-7; weak D call: TRBD2 (5 bases). CDR3 length: 17 residues. Germline values: CDR1 MNHEY, CDR2 SVGEGT. The V end was cut by 0 bases, the J end by 2 bases, with 17 bases between. In DNA, the CDR3 is TGTGCCAGCAGTTACTCGAAGGGTAGCGCCTCCACCTACGAGCAGTACTTC. Residues: CASSYSKGSASTYEQYF.

A few counts support this clone. Here the CDR3 reads CASSGKFSGRGSYEQYF. DNA of the CDR3: TGTGCCAGCAGTGGCAAATTTAGCGGGAGGGGATCCTACGAGCAGTACTTC. V is TRBV6-4 and J is TRBJ2-7; 11 bases line up with TRBD2. The CDR3 is made up of 17 amino acids. J gave up 1 base and V 4 bases, and 9 bases lay outside the gene matches. In germline, CDR1 is MRHNA, CDR2 SNTAGT.

The rearrangement joins TRBV29-1 to TRBJ1-4, with 7 bases that match TRBD1. V was pared by 5 bases and J by 10 bases, with 13 bases of the junction left unmatched. This CDR3 contains 14 residues. Germline V CDR1 and CDR2: SQVTM, ANQGSEA. CDR3 residues: CSVLAAGTEGKLFF. The DNA of the CDR3 is TGCAGCGTTCTCGCAGCCGGGACAGAGGGAAAACTGTTTTTT. Full variable domain (missing parts from reference TRBV29-1 and TRBJ1-4): SAVISQKPSRDICQRGTSLTIQCQVDSQVTMMFWYRQQPGQSLTLIATANQGSEATYESGFVIDKFPISRPNLTFSTLTVSNMSPEDSSIYLCSVLAAGTEGKLFFGSGTQLSVL.

The chain joins TRBV4-1 to TRBJ2-5; the D is unclear. The CDR3 runs 17 residues. Germline CDR1 and CDR2: MGHRA and YSYEKL. V was cut by 4 bases and J by 5 bases, with 23 bases left in between. CDR3 amino acids: CASSLGPSPTIGETQYF. CDR3 DNA sequence: TGCGCCAGCAGCCTCGGGCCGTCGCCTACCATCGGGGAGACCCAGTACTTC.

In nucleotides, the CDR3 is TGTGCCAGCAGCACGGGGACTAGCGGGACCACAGATACGCAGTATTTT. It translates to CASSTGTSGTTDTQYF. This chain uses TRBV5-4 with TRBJ2-3; 13 nucleotides agree with TRBD2. Germline trimming cut 4 bases from V and 2 bases from J; bases unmatched to any gene: 4. CDR1 is SGHNT, CDR2 YYREEE, per germline (reference sequence). This CDR3 contains 16 residues.

The chain uses TRBV18 and TRBJ2-7; D may be TRBD1 or TRBD2 (5 bases each). The CDR3 is 12 amino acids. Looked up from germline, CDR1 is KGHSH and CDR2 is LQKENI. V was clipped by 4 bases and J by 6 bases, with 10 bases between them. CDR3 loop: CASSRPGGEQYF. The CDR3 DNA follows: TGTGCCAGCTCACGCCCTGGGGGCGAGCAGTACTTC. Filled out from reference TRBV18 and TRBJ2-7, the complete variable domain reads NAGVMQNPRHLVRRRGQEARLRCSPMKGHSHVYWYRQLPEEGLKFMVYLQKENIIDESGMPKERFSAEFPKEGPSILRIQQVVRGDSAAYFCASSRPGGEQYFGPGTRLTVT.

J is TRBJ1-2 and V is TRBV19, with TRBD1 matching over 9 bases. After removal of 4 bases from V and 8 bases from J, the junction contained 5 bases not matched to a gene. The germline V gene has CDR1 LNHDA and CDR2 SQIVND (reference sequence). This CDR3 region has 13 residues. The CDR3 nucleotides read TGTGCCAGTAGTACGGGACAGGGAAGGGGCTACACCTTC. Residues: CASSTGQGRGYTF. The variable domain in full, completed from reference TRBV19 and TRBJ1-2, reads DGGITQSPKYLFRKEGQNVTLSCEQNLNHDAMYWYRQDPGQGLRLIYYSQIVNDFQKGDIAEGYSVSREKKESFPLTVTSAQKNPTAFYLCASSTGQGRGYTFGSGTRLTVV.

The rearrangement joins TRBV18 to TRBJ1-2, with D unclear. The CDR3 totals 15 residues. Trimming cost V 6 bases and J 3 bases, with 17 bases left between them. Germline V gene data show CDR1 as KGHSH and CDR2 as LQKENI. The DNA for the CDR3 is TGTGCCAGCTCCCGGGTATTCATGGGCGACTATGGCTACACCTTC. Translated: CASSRVFMGDYGYTF.

The chain uses TRBV7-6 and TRBJ2-2, with D possibly being TRBD1 (5 bases). The CDR3 has 15 residues. The germline gives CDR1 SGHVS, CDR2 FNYEAQ. V was cut by 1 base and J by 2 bases, with 8 bases left in between. This CDR3 is CASSLDRINTGELFF. In DNA, the CDR3 is TGTGCCAGCAGCTTAGACAGGATCAACACCGGGGAGCTGTTTTTT.

This clone is a singleton in its sample. V is TRBV3-1 (or the pseudogene TRBV3-2) and J is TRBJ1-2; 7 nucleotides match TRBD1. The CDR3 sequence is 14 residues long. Germline V CDR1 and CDR2: LGHDT, YNNKEL (reference sequence). J gave up 6 bases and V 4 bases, and 8 bases lay outside the gene matches. The CDR3 sequence: CASSPLRQGHGYTF. The CDR3 coding sequence is TGTGCCAGCAGCCCTCTCCGACAGGGCCATGGCTACACCTTC.

In DNA form, the CDR3 reads TGTGCCAGCAGGCCCCAGGGCTCTGGGGCCAACGTCCTGACTTTC. Translating gives CASRPQGSGANVLTF. The chain carries TRBV6-5 and TRBJ2-6, with a tentative D call TRBD1 (5 bases). The germline V gene encodes CDR1 MNHEY and CDR2 SVGAGI. The length of the CDR3 is 15 residues. V was shortened by 6 bases and J by 0 bases, with 9 bases between the two germline ends.

The V call is TRBV6-5, the J call TRBJ1-1; D is perhaps TRBD1 (5 bases). The germline gives CDR1 MNHEY, CDR2 SVGAGI. V dropped 0 bases and J dropped 4 bases, with 12 bases sitting between them. The CDR3 length is 15 residues. CDR3 sequence reads: CASSYSWGTFTEAFF. The CDR3 nucleotides read TGTGCCAGCAGTTACTCCTGGGGGACGTTCACTGAAGCTTTCTTT.

The J gene is TRBJ1-4, the V gene TRBV28, with a tentative D call TRBD1 (5 bases). Deletions cut 3 bases from V and 0 bases from J, with 11 bases between. CDR1 and CDR2 from the germline V gene are MDHEN and SYDVKM. The CDR3 loop spans 16 amino acids. The CDR3 DNA sequence: TGTGCCAGCAGTTTCCCCGGGGGTACAACTAATGAAAAACTGTTTTTT. Its protein product is CASSFPGGTTNEKLFF.

This chain connects TRBV10-3 to TRBJ1-1, with a weak D call TRBD1 (5 bases). Germline V gene data show CDR1 as ENHRY and CDR2 as SYGVKD. V was pared by 5 bases and J by 6 bases, with 13 bases between. The CDR3 runs 13 residues. CDR3 in DNA: TGTGCCATCAGTTTCGGGGGAATCTCTGAAGCTTTCTTT. Its protein product is CAISFGGISEAFF.

This clone was found once. This chain links TRBV3-1 (or the pseudogene TRBV3-2) with TRBJ2-1, with TRBD1 matching over 7 bases. V dropped 3 bases and J dropped 6; count of bases not matched to a gene: 14. This CDR3 is built from 17 residues. Germline V gives CDR1 LGHDT, CDR2 YNNKEL (reference sequence). This CDR3 reads CASSHNLQGLIGNEQFF. CDR3 coding DNA: TGTGCCAGCAGCCATAATCTACAGGGGCTGATCGGCAATGAGCAGTTCTTC.

The V call is TRBV19, the J call TRBJ1-2; 7 bases agree with TRBD1. The CDR3 totals 14 residues. V was clipped by 4 bases and J by 8 bases; unmatched bases: 10. CDR1 and CDR2 from the germline V gene are LNHDA and SQIVND (reference sequence). The CDR3 DNA is TGTGCCAGTAGTACGAGACAGGGAGGGAAGGGCTACACCTTC. It specifies CASSTRQGGKGYTF.

The rearrangement links TRBV7-3 to TRBJ2-1, with TRBD2 identical over 14 bases. CDR3 size: 15 residues. Germline CDR1 and CDR2: SGHTA and FQGTGA. J was trimmed by 8 bases and V by 5 bases; bases with no gene match: 5. The CDR3 region has the DNA TGTGCCAGCAGCCCGGGACTAGCGGGGGAGGATGAGCAGTTCTTC. Translated: CASSPGLAGEDEQFF.